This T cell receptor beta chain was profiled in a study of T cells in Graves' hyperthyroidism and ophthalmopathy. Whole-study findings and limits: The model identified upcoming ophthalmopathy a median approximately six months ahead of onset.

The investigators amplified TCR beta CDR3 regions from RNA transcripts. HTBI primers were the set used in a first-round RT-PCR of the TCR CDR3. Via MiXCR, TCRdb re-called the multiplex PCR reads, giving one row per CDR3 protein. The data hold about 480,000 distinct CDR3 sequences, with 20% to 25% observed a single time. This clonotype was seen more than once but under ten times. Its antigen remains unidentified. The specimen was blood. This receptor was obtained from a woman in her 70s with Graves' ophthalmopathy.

CDR3 sequence (DNA): TGTGCCAGTAGCGTCCGGGCGGAAACCTACGAGCAGTACTTC. Protein sequence: CASSVRAETYEQYF. The V call is TRBV19, the J call TRBJ2-7, with D uncertain. V lost 6 bases and J lost 2, with 14 bases in between. CDR1 and CDR2 (germline): LNHDA, SQIVND (reference sequence). The CDR3 has 14 amino acids.